What follows are 6 T cell receptor beta chains derived from one specimen sequenced in a study of T cell responses to AZD1222 COVID-19 vaccine. Profiled with immunoSEQ multiplex PCR; TCRdb holds only in-frame clones, not every one. The sample has roughly 160,000 clones, around nine tenths seen once. Sequences were derived from peripheral blood, sampled on day 0 of AZD1222 vaccination. All receptors derive from an adult in good health.

The J gene is TRBJ1-1, the V gene TRBV7-3; D not resolved. Germline V lookup: CDR1 SGHTA, CDR2 FQGTGA. This CDR3 contains 13 residues. Trimming stripped 1 base from V and 2 bases from J, with 5 bases between. The CDR3 nucleotides read TGTGCCAGCAGCTTAAGCGCCAACACTGAAGCTTTCTTT. Translating it yields CASSLSANTEAFF. Together with reference TRBV7-3 and TRBJ1-1, the CDR3 gives the full variable domain: GAGVSQTPSNKVTEKGKYVELRCDPISGHTALYWYRQSLGQGPEFLIYFQGTGAADDSGLPNDRFFAVRPEGSVSTLKIQRTERGDSAVYLCASSLSANTEAFFGQGTRLTVV.

CDR3 bases: TGTGCCAGCAGATTCCTTGGGACAGATAGCAATCAGCCCCAGCATTTT. Amino acids: CASRFLGTDSNQPQHF. This chain uses TRBV28 with TRBJ1-5, with TRBD1 matching 7 bases. The CDR3 has 16 residues. CDR1 and CDR2 from the germline V gene are MDHEN and SYDVKM. Trimming at V came to 6 bases and at J to 0 bases, leaving 8 bases not matched to a gene.

The rearrangement uses TRBV6-2 or TRBV6-3 and TRBJ2-7; 8 nucleotides match TRBD2. CDR3 length equals 16 residues. Germline CDR1 MNHEY, CDR2 SVGEGT. V trimming: 6 bases; J trimming: 0 bases; junction bases outside the gene matches: 10. The CDR3 nucleotides are TGTGCCAGCAGACCTGCCGGGGGGGGAGCCTCCTACGAGCAGTACTTC. Its protein is CASRPAGGGASYEQYF.

The chain couples TRBV9 to TRBJ1-1; TRBD1 is a possible D gene (5 bases). V lost 2 bases to trimming and J lost 0 bases, with 20 bases between them. This CDR3 has 18 residues. Germline V CDR1 and CDR2: SGDLS, YYNGEE. DNA of the CDR3: TGTGCCAGCAGCGTGGACGGGGGTTACGATCCGATGAACACTGAAGCTTTCTTT. Residues: CASSVDGGYDPMNTEAFF.

This chain joins TRBV6-4 and TRBJ1-1; tentative D call: TRBD1 (5 bases). CDR3 size: 13 residues. CDR1 and CDR2 from the germline V gene are MRHNA and SNTAGT. Trimming removed 8 bases from V and 1 base from J, with 11 bases in between. CDR3 amino acids: CASSRVSNTEAFF. CDR3 coding DNA: TGTGCCAGCTCCAGGGTTTCGAACACTGAAGCTTTCTTT.

This clone has a single count. CDR3 coding DNA: TGTGCCACCAAGACCGGGACTAAAGGAGTTGAGCAGTTCTTC. Protein: CATKTGTKGVEQFF. The chain couples TRBV27 to TRBJ2-1; 7 nucleotides agree with TRBD2. Germline trimming cut 10 bases from V and 9 bases from J; bases unmatched to any gene: 15. Germline V gene sequence: CDR1 MNHEY, CDR2 SMNVEV (reference sequence). This CDR3 contains 14 residues.